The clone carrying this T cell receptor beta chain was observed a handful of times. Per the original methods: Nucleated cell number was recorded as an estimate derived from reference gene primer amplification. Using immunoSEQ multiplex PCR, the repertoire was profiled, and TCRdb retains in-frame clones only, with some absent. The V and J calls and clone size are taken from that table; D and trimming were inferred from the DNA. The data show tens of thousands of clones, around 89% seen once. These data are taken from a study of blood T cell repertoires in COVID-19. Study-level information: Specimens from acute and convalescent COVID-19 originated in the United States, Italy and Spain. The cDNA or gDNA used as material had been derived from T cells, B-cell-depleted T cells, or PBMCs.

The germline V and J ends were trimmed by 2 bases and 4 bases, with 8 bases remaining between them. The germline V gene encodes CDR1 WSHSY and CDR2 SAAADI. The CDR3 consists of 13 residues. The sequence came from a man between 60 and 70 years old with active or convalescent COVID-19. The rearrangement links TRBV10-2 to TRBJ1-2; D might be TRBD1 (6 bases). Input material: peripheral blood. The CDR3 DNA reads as TGCGCCAGCAGTGAGAAGGACAGCTATGGCTACACCTTC. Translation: CASSEKDSYGYTF.